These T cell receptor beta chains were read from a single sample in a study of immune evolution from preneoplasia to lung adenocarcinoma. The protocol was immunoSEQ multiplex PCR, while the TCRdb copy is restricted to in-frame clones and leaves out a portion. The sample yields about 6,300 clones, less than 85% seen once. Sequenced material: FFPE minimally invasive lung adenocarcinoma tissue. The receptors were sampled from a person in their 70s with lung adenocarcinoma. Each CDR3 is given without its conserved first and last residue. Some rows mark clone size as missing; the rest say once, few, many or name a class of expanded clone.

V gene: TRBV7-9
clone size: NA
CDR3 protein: ASSPGHQNTEAF

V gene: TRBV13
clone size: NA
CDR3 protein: ARAGDLTDGGGSSYEQY

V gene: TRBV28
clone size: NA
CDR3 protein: ATKTGLGTDTQY

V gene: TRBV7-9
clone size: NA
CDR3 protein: AALGSGRLIDGYT

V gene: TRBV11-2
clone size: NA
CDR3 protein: ASSRKASNGEETQY

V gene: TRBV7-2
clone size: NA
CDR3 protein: ASESGSGSYEQY

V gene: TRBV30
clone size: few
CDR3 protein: AWSSGGTNYGYT

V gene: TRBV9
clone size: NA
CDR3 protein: ASSKRQGVGNIQY

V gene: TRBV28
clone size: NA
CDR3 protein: ASSLWGQGKQETQY

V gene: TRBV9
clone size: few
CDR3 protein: ASSVALGTGGNEQF

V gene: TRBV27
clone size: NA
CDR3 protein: ASRPFGGASYNEQF

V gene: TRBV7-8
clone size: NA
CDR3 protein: ASSRGGLAVTGELF

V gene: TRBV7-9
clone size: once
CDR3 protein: ASVSTGSYNEQF

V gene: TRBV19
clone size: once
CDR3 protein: ASSSAGAYTDTQY

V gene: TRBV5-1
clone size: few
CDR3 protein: ASSWGQSQPQH

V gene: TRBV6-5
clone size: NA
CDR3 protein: ASSLDSTEAF

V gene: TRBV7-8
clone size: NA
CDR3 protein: ASVRTFYTDTQY

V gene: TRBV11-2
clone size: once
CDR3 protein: ASSPNTGELF

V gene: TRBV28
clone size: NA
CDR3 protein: ASSLLGSADSGANVLT

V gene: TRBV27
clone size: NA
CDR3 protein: ASRLIGTSRETQY

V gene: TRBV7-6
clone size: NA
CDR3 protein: ASRQENTGELF

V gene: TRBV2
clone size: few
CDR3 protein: ASTVGSGTEAF

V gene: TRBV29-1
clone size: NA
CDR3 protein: STKEGTGEQY

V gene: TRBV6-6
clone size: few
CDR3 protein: ASSYGVRDIQY

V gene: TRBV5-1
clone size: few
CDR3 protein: ASSFRAPETQY

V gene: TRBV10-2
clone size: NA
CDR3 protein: ASSFPTSTDTQY

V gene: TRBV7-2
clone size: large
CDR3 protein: ASSFRQLAKNIQY

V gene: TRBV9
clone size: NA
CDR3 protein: ASSTRTRSGELF

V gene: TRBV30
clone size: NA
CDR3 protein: AWRAPNQPQH